This T cell receptor beta chain stems from a study of OX40 agonist ivuxolimab in advanced cancers. The CDR3 contains 15 residues. Germline assignment: CDR1 MDHEN and CDR2 SYDVKM. The trim removed 5 bases at V and 7 bases at J, leaving 10 bases unmatched. Autoimmune disease history or systemic immunosuppression led to patient exclusion. Measured with immunoSEQ multiplex PCR; TCRdb has only the in-frame clones, and not every one. Of some 120,000 clones listed, about 90% are singletons. The TCR was taken from an adult with an advanced solid tumor such as melanoma, head and neck, liver or kidney cancer. The chain combines TRBV28 with TRBJ2-2; 7 nucleotides line up with TRBD1. Material: CD4+ or CD8+ T cells sorted from blood, obtained in a trial of the OX40 agonist ivuxolimab. In DNA, the CDR3 is TGTGCCAGCAGTGCGGTCCGGGACAGTGGCGGGGAGCTGTTTTTT. This encodes CASSAVRDSGGELFF.